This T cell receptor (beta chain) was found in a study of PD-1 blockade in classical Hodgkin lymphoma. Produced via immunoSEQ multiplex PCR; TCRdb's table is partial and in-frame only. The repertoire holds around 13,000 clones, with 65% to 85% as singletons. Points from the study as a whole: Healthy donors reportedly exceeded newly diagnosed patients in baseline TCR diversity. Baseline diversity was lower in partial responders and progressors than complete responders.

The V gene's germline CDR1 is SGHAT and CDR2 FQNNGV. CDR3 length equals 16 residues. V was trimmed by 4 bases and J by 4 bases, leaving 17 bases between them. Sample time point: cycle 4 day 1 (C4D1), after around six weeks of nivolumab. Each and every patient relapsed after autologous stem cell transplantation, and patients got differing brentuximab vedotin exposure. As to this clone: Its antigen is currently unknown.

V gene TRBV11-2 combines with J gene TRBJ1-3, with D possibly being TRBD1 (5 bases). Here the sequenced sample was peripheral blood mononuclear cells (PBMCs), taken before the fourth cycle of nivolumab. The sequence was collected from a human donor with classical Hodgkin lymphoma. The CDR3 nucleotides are TGTGCCAGCAGCTCAATAAAGGGGCCGGCGGGAAACACCATATATTTT. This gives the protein CASSSIKGPAGNTIYF.